The 9 T cell receptor beta chains presented below share a single source sample, sequenced in a study of blood T cell repertoires in COVID-19. Profiled with immunoSEQ multiplex PCR; TCRdb holds only in-frame clones, not every one. The table lists fewer than 120,000 clones, roughly 82% of them singletons. Sequenced material: peripheral blood. The receptors originated from a woman aged 60 to 75 with acute or convalescent COVID-19.

As concerns this clone: Other DNA sequences in this sample translate to the same CDR3. This rearrangement joins TRBV5-1 to TRBJ1-3; 7 positions agree with TRBD1. The V and J ends lost 3 bases and 0 bases, in that order; junction bases with no gene match: 3. The CDR3 length is 15 residues. Germline loops: CDR1 SGHRS, CDR2 YFSETQ. This chain's CDR3 is CASSSTGNSGNTIYF. DNA of the CDR3: TGCGCCAGCAGCTCGACAGGGAACTCTGGAAACACCATATATTTT.

The chain carries TRBV4-2 and TRBJ1-2; D unresolved. Between the trimmed V and J ends, which lost 0 bases and 4 bases, there was a span of 18 bases. This CDR3 spans 17 amino acids. CDR1 and CDR2 (germline): LGHNA, YNFKEQ. CDR3 loop: CASSQDFLRGGGYGYTF. CDR3 nucleotides: TGTGCCAGCAGCCAAGATTTCCTCCGGGGAGGCGGCTATGGCTACACCTTC.

The rearrangement links TRBV29-1 to TRBJ1-1; 8 bases line up with TRBD1. Germline CDR1 and CDR2: SQVTM and ANQGSEA. The CDR3 extends over 12 amino acids. V dropped 6 bases and J dropped 5; count of bases not matched to a gene: 5. The CDR3 DNA is TGCAGCGTCGACAGGGGTGAGACTGAAGCTTTCTTT. It codes for CSVDRGETEAFF. The full variable domain, completed using reference TRBV29-1 and TRBJ1-1, is SAVISQKPSRDICQRGTSLTIQCQVDSQVTMMFWYRQQPGQSLTLIATANQGSEATYESGFVIDKFPISRPNLTFSTLTVSNMSPEDSSIYLCSVDRGETEAFFGQGTRLTVV.

The chain recombines TRBV21-1 with TRBJ1-2; TRBD1, as called in the table, went unchecked against the DNA. TRBV21-1 is termed a pseudogene. The CDR3 covers 14 residues. The chain's CDR3 is CAPVTLDTNYGYTF. The CDR3 nucleotides are TGTGCCCCCGTAACGCTCGACACGAACTATGGCTACACCTTC.

This chain links TRBV4-3 with TRBJ2-7; 7 nucleotides match TRBD1. The germline CDR1 and CDR2 sequences are LGHNA and YSLEER. This CDR3 has 15 amino acids. J gave up 2 bases and V 2 bases, and 6 bases lay outside the gene matches. The CDR3 DNA is TGCGCCAGCAGCCAACGCATGGGACAGACCTACGAGCAGTACTTC. Translation gives CASSQRMGQTYEQYF.

This clone was seen just once. CDR3: CASSQGATGNTIYF. CDR3 sequence (DNA): TGTGCCAGTTCACAGGGGGCGACAGGAAACACCATATATTTT. This chain joins TRBV2 and TRBJ1-3; TRBD1 aligns across 9 bases. CDR1 and CDR2 from the germline V gene are SNHLY and FYNNEI. The V segment lost 9 bases and the J segment 4 bases; nucleotides outside the gene matches: 7. CDR3 length: 14 residues. Supplemented by reference TRBV2 and TRBJ1-3, the full variable domain reads EPEVTQTPSHQVTQMGQEVILRCVPISNHLYFYWYRQILGQKVEFLVSFYNNEISEKSEIFDDQFSVERPDGSNFTLKIRSTKLEDSAMYFCASSQGATGNTIYFGEGSWLTVV.

This chain joins TRBV15 and TRBJ1-5; D is perhaps TRBD1 (5 bases). The CDR3 length is 15 residues. V shed 0 bases and J shed 7 bases, with 13 bases lying between them. The germline CDR1 and CDR2 sequences are LNHNV and YYDKDF (reference sequence). The CDR3 reads CATSREAGDWQPQHF. CDR3 DNA sequence: TGTGCCACCAGCAGAGAGGCGGGGGACTGGCAGCCCCAGCATTTT.

This clone was counted a single time. This chain connects TRBV18 to TRBJ1-2; D not resolved. CDR3 size: 13 residues. In germline, CDR1 is KGHSH, CDR2 LQKENI. Trimming took off 6 bases at V and 3 bases at J, with 11 bases between the two ends. As DNA, the CDR3 is TGTGCCAGCTCCCGCCAGACTGACTATGGCTACACCTTC. Amino acid sequence: CASSRQTDYGYTF.

V usage is TRBV27 and J usage is TRBJ1-2; TRBD1 matches 7 bases. J lost 3 bases, V lost 5 bases, and 9 bases had no gene match. In germline, CDR1 is MNHEY, CDR2 SMNVEV (reference sequence). The CDR3 has 15 amino acids. CDR3 DNA sequence: TGTGCCAGCAGTCTATGGGGGACAGACCACTATGGCTACACCTTC. It codes for CASSLWGTDHYGYTF.